This is a list of T cell receptor beta chains from one sample in a study of cytomegalovirus exposure and HLA in healthy donors. Generated by immunoSEQ multiplex PCR, the TCRdb table keeps only in-frame clones and is missing some. The sample lists around 150,000 clones; roughly nine tenths were seen once. Sequencing input: PBMCs. Source of these receptors: a woman aged 30 to 39 in good health and CMV-seronegative. Both conserved end residues are part of each CDR3. The order of the fields is J gene, V gene, clone size, D gene, CDR3 protein, CDR3 DNA. The D gene is left open where the match is weak. Size is stated for part of the rows, as once, few or many counts, or as a class when the clone is expanded.

>TRBJ1-1|TRBV9|NA|NA
CASSVGGMNTEAFF
TGTGCCAGCAGCGTAGGGGGGATGAACACTGAAGCTTTCTTT
>TRBJ2-5|TRBV9|once|NA
CASSFGPVQETQYF
TGTGCCAGCAGCTTCGGACCCGTTCAAGAGACCCAGTACTTC
>TRBJ1-5|TRBV7-2|NA|TRBD1
CASSFSQGAHQPQHF
TGTGCCAGCAGCTTCTCACAGGGGGCCCATCAGCCCCAGCATTTT
>TRBJ1-1|TRBV14|NA|NA
CASSQAWTEAFF
TGTGCCAGCAGCCAAGCATGGACTGAAGCTTTCTTT
>TRBJ2-7|TRBV27|NA|TRBD1
CASSLSGTGSGEQYF
TGTGCCAGCAGTTTATCCGGGACAGGGTCAGGGGAGCAGTACTTC
>TRBJ1-2|TRBV6-5|NA|NA
CASSYTSSNIGYTF
TGTGCCAGCAGTTACACTTCCTCGAACATTGGCTACACCTTC
>TRBJ2-1|TRBV30|NA|NA
CAWKIVYNEQFF
TGTGCCTGGAAAATAGTGTACAATGAGCAGTTCTTC
>TRBJ2-3|TRBV19|NA|NA
CASRRSGTDTQYF
TGTGCCAGTCGTAGATCCGGCACAGATACGCAGTATTTT
>TRBJ2-3|TRBV7-9|NA|NA
CASSLSGTVGTDTQYF
TGTGCCAGCAGCTTATCAGGGACGGTCGGCACAGATACGCAGTATTTT
>TRBJ1-1|TRBV11-2|NA|NA
CASSLKLNTEAFF
TGTGCCAGCAGCTTAAAACTGAACACTGAAGCTTTCTTT
>TRBJ1-5|TRBV28|NA|NA
CASSLRQFSNQPQHF
TGTGCCAGCAGTTTAAGGCAGTTTAGCAATCAGCCCCAGCATTTT
>TRBJ1-1|TRBV5-4|NA|NA
CASSLEQRNTEAFF
TGTGCCAGCAGCTTGGAACAGAGGAACACTGAAGCTTTCTTT
>TRBJ2-7|TRBV6-6|NA|NA
CASSYTWDTRYEQYF
TGTGCCAGCAGTTACACCTGGGACACCCGCTACGAGCAGTACTTC
>TRBJ2-5|TRBV6-5|NA|TRBD1
CASSYLTGRQETQYF
TGTGCCAGCAGTTACTTGACAGGGCGACAAGAGACCCAGTACTTC
>TRBJ2-1|TRBV4-1|once|TRBD1
CASSQGQGVDEQFF
TGCGCCAGCAGCCAAGGCCAGGGGGTGGATGAGCAGTTCTTC
>TRBJ2-2|TRBV7-9|NA|TRBD2
CASSLGTSGSEIGELFF
TGTGCCAGCAGCTTAGGAACTAGCGGGAGTGAGATCGGGGAGCTGTTTTTT
>TRBJ1-6|TRBV7-2|NA|TRBD1
CASSFQTGGGSPLHF
TGTGCCAGCAGCTTTCAGACAGGGGGAGGTTCACCCCTCCACTTT
>TRBJ2-1|TRBV5-4|few|TRBD1
CASSLGTGGFTNEQFF
TGTGCCAGCAGCTTGGGGACAGGGGGCTTCACGAATGAGCAGTTCTTC